What follows describes a single TCR beta chain. Its antigen is not identified. Germline loops: CDR1 SNHLY, CDR2 FYNNEI. Between the trimmed V and J ends, which lost 6 bases and 0 bases, there was a span of 24 bases. CDR3 length: 19 amino acids. The sample comes from a study of OX40 agonist ivuxolimab in advanced cancers. Study background: The drug used for patients, ivuxolimab, was an agonistic anti-OX40 (CD134) antibody.

Broader study findings: Relative to CD4+, CD8+ T cells held more expanded clones on average.

Assay: immunoSEQ multiplex PCR; the TCRdb copy retains only in-frame clones and omits some. This table holds some 40,000 clones, about 88% found once. This TCR was recovered from an adult with an advanced solid tumor such as melanoma, head and neck, liver or kidney cancer. The sample consisted of CD4+ or CD8+ T cells sorted from blood, taken in a trial of the OX40 agonist ivuxolimab. This chain links TRBV2 with TRBJ1-5; no firm D call. CDR3 region: CASSDTGSVGFYSNQPQHF. In nucleotides, the CDR3 is TGTGCCAGCAGCGATACCGGGAGTGTAGGATTCTATAGCAATCAGCCCCAGCATTTT.